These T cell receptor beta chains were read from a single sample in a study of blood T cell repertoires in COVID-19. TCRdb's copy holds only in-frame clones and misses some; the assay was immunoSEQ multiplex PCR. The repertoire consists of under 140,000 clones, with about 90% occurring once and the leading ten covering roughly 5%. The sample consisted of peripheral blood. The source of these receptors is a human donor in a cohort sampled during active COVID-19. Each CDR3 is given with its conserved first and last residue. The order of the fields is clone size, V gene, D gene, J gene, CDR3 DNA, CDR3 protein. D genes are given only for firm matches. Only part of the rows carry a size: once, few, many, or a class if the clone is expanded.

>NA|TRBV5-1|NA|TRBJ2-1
TGCGCCAGCAGCTTTTCGGCAGGGTGGGATGAGCAGTTCTTC
CASSFSAGWDEQFF
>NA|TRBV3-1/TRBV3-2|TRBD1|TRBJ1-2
TGTGCCAGCAGCCAAGGCAGGGGGCTCTATGGCTACACCTTC
CASSQGRGLYGYTF
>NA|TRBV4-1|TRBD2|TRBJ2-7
TGCGCCAGCAGCCAAGGCCGGGAGGGCGAGCAGTACTTC
CASSQGREGEQYF
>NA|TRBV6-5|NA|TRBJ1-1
TGTGCCAGCAGTTACTCGGAGAATACGGAAGCTTTCTTT
CASSYSENTEAFF
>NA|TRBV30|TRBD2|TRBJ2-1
TGTGCCTGGAGTGTACTACTAGCGGGGTGGAATGAGCAGTTCTTC
CAWSVLLAGWNEQFF
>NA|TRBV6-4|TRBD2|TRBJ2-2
TGTGCCAGCAGTGCCTCCATTAGCGGGAGGGGCACCGGGGAGCTGTTTTTT
CASSASISGRGTGELFF
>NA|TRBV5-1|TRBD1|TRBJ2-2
TGCGCCAGCAGCTTCTCGGGACAGGGGAACACCGGGGAGCTGTTTTTT
CASSFSGQGNTGELFF
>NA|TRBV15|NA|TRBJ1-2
TGTGCCACCAGGACGGGGGAGGGGTTGGGGTATGGCTACACCTTC
CATRTGEGLGYGYTF
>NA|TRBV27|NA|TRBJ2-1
TGTGCCAGCAGTTATAAGTTGGAGACAGGATACAATGAGCAGTTCTTC
CASSYKLETGYNEQFF
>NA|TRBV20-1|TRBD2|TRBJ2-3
TGCAGTGCTAGTGGGTCGGGACTAGCGGGCACAGATACGCAGTATTTT
CSASGSGLAGTDTQYF
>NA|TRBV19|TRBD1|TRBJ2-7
TGTGCCAGTAGTATTACCAGGGGGCGCGAGCAGTACTTC
CASSITRGREQYF
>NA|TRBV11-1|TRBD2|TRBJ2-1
TGTGCCAGCAGACCAACCGGGACTACTAATGAGCAGTTCTTC
CASRPTGTTNEQFF
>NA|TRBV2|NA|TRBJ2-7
TGTGCCAGCAGGACAGATGGAATTTACGAGCAGTACTTC
CASRTDGIYEQYF
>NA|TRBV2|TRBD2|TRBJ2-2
TGTGCCAGCAGACTAGCGGGGAACACCGGGGAGCTGTTTTTT
CASRLAGNTGELFF
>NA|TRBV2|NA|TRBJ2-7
TGTGCCAGCAGGACGACAGTCCTCGCTTACTACGAGCAGTACTTC
CASRTTVLAYYEQYF
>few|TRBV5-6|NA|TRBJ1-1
TGTGCCAGTGACCGCTCAGGAATGAACACTGAAGCTTTCTTT
CASDRSGMNTEAFF
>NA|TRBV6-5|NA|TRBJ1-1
TGTGCCAGCAGTTATCACAGCAACACTGAAGCTTTCTTT
CASSYHSNTEAFF